This T cell receptor beta chain was sequenced for a study of blood T cell repertoires in COVID-19. Study-wide context: T cells, B-cell-depleted T cells, or PBMCs supplied cDNA or gDNA.

Some clones are missing from TCRdb's copy, which holds only in-frame ones; the method was immunoSEQ multiplex PCR. The table has tens of thousands of clones, roughly 93% seen once; the top ten hold approximately 1.6%. CDR3 length: 14 residues. V dropped 4 bases and J dropped 6; count of bases not matched to a gene: 3. CDR1 and CDR2 from the germline V gene are LGHNA and YNFKEQ. Sequencing was performed on peripheral blood. This TCR was sampled from a human donor in a cohort sampled during active COVID-19. J is TRBJ2-1 and V is TRBV4-2; the match to TRBD2 covers 10 bases. The CDR3 region has the DNA TGTGCCAGCAGCCCCCGGACTAGCGGCAATGAGCAGTTCTTC. This sequence encodes CASSPRTSGNEQFF.